The rows below give T cell receptor beta chains drawn from one sample of a study of blood T cell repertoires in COVID-19. This table comes from immunoSEQ multiplex PCR, and its TCRdb copy is limited to in-frame clones, with some not included. Among roughly 140,000 clones, roughly 90% were seen once, and the ten largest hold 1.5% to 2%. The sequenced material came from peripheral blood. The receptors stem from a man in his 70s with acute or convalescent COVID-19. The CDR3 runs from the conserved cysteine through the conserved F or W. The order of the fields is D gene, J gene, clone size, V gene, CDR3 length, CDR3 DNA, CDR3 protein. A D gene is named only where the DNA matches it firmly. The size entry is marked missing in some rows and otherwise reads once, few, many or a size class.

NA,TRBJ2-2,NA,TRBV7-7,13,TGTGCCAGCAGCATTAGCCGCATCGGGGAGCTGTTTTTT,CASSISRIGELFF
NA,TRBJ2-3,NA,TRBV7-9,13,TGTGCCAGCAGCCCCCCTAGCACAGATACGCAGTATTTT,CASSPPSTDTQYF
TRBD1,TRBJ1-5,NA,TRBV5-1,19,TGCGCCAGCAGCTCCCGGGACAGGGCCGCCCGTGGGGGCAATCAGCCCCAGCATTTT,CASSSRDRAARGGNQPQHF
TRBD1,TRBJ2-1,NA,TRBV11-1,15,TGTGCCAGCAGCTCAGGACAGGGGCGGGTGCATGAGCAGTTCTTC,CASSSGQGRVHEQFF
TRBD1,TRBJ2-1,NA,TRBV9,15,TGTGCCAGCAGCGCAGACAGGGCCTCCTACAATGAGCAGTTCTTC,CASSADRASYNEQFF
NA,TRBJ2-3,NA,TRBV6-1,15,TGTGCCAGCAGTGAGAGCCGGGACAACACAGATACGCAGTATTTT,CASSESRDNTDTQYF
TRBD2,TRBJ2-5,NA,TRBV5-1,15,TGCGCCAGCAGTACCACTAGCGGGAGCAAGGAGACCCAGTACTTC,CASSTTSGSKETQYF
NA,TRBJ2-1,NA,TRBV18,15,TGTGCCAGCTCCTTGATACAGACCGAGTACAATGAGCAGTTCTTC,CASSLIQTEYNEQFF
TRBD2,TRBJ2-2,NA,TRBV2,15,TGTGCCAGCACAAGACTAGCGGTTGGCACCGGGGAGCTGTTTTTT,CASTRLAVGTGELFF
TRBD1,TRBJ2-5,NA,TRBV7-3,15,TGTGCCAGCAGCCTGCAGACAGGGGTAGGAGAGACCCAGTACTTC,CASSLQTGVGETQYF
TRBD2,TRBJ2-3,NA,TRBV6-5,14,TGTGCCAGCAAGGAGCGGGGGAACACAGATACGCAGTATTTT,CASKERGNTDTQYF
TRBD2,TRBJ2-7,NA,TRBV19,16,TGTGCCAGTAGTATGGGTCGGGGGACTAGCACCTACGAGCAGTACTTC,CASSMGRGTSTYEQYF
TRBD1,TRBJ1-6,NA,TRBV5-1,17,TGCGCCAGCAGCCCGTCTCCCCGACAGGGATCGAATTCACCCCTCCACTTT,CASSPSPRQGSNSPLHF
NA,TRBJ2-5,NA,TRBV12-3/TRBV12-4,13,TGTGCCAGCAGTTTAAACCCAGGGGAGACCCAGTACTTC,CASSLNPGETQYF
NA,TRBJ2-7,NA,TRBV2,14,TGTGCCAGCAGTGAAACAGCCGTTTCCTACGAGCAGTACTTC,CASSETAVSYEQYF
TRBD1,TRBJ1-2,NA,TRBV3-1/TRBV3-2,13,TGTGCCAGCAGCCAAGCAGGGGGCGCTGGCTACACCTTC,CASSQAGGAGYTF
NA,TRBJ2-7,once,TRBV5-1,12,TGCGCCAGCAGCTTGGTTAGCTACGAGCAGTACTTC,CASSLVSYEQYF
NA,TRBJ2-1,NA,TRBV27,15,TGTGCCAGCACCCCGTCGACGGGTGGCCTAGCTGAGCAGTTCTTC,CASTPSTGGLAEQFF
TRBD1,TRBJ2-7,NA,TRBV5-1,14,TGCGCCAGCAGCTTCGGGACAGAATCTTCCGAGCAGTACTTC,CASSFGTESSEQYF
TRBD1,TRBJ1-1,few,TRBV10-3,15,TGTGCCATCAGGGGAATCACAGGGGGTGGCACTGAAGCTTTCTTT,CAIRGITGGGTEAFF
NA,TRBJ1-2,NA,TRBV11-1,13,TGTGCCAGCAGCGCGGCACAGGGCCATGGCTACACCTTC,CASSAAQGHGYTF
TRBD1,TRBJ1-5,NA,TRBV6-1,15,TGTGCCAGCAATCACGGTGGACAGGGGAATCAGCCCCAGCATTTT,CASNHGGQGNQPQHF
NA,TRBJ1-5,few,TRBV6-5,15,TGTGCCAGCATCTCAAGGGAGGATCGGAATCAGCCCCAGCATTTT,CASISREDRNQPQHF
TRBD1,TRBJ1-2,NA,TRBV11-2,15,TGTGCCAGCAGCCTTGGGGGCAGGGGGCAATATGGCTACACCTTC,CASSLGGRGQYGYTF
NA,TRBJ2-3,NA,TRBV9,16,TGTGCCAGCAGCGACCACAGCGGGTCTAGCACAGATACGCAGTATTTT,CASSDHSGSSTDTQYF
NA,TRBJ1-1,NA,TRBV6-5,13,TGTGCCAGTCCATCGACAGGTAACACTGAAGCTTTCTTT,CASPSTGNTEAFF
TRBD1,TRBJ1-1,few,TRBV3-1/TRBV3-2,15,TGTGCCAGCAGCCAAGAAGGGGGCTTGAACACTGAAGCTTTCTTT,CASSQEGGLNTEAFF
TRBD1,TRBJ1-6,NA,TRBV19,16,TGTGCCAGTAAGGACAGGGGGAAATTTTTTGATTCACCCCTCCACTTT,CASKDRGKFFDSPLHF
TRBD1,TRBJ2-3,NA,TRBV6-5,15,TGTGCCAGCAGTCAGCGGGACAGGGGGGCAGATACGCAGTATTTT,CASSQRDRGADTQYF
TRBD1,TRBJ1-6,NA,TRBV14,15,TGTGCCAGCAGCCAAGATAGGGGGCCCTATTCACCCCTCCACTTT,CASSQDRGPYSPLHF
TRBD1,TRBJ2-7,NA,TRBV3-1/TRBV3-2,14,TGTGCCAGCAGCGAACAGGGGGCGTCCTACGAGCAGTACTTC,CASSEQGASYEQYF
TRBD2,TRBJ2-7,NA,TRBV5-4,14,TGTGCCAGCAGCTTGGCTAGCGGGACATACGAGCAGTACTTC,CASSLASGTYEQYF
TRBD2,TRBJ2-7,NA,TRBV7-8,17,TGTGCCAGCAGCTTAGATAGCGGGGGGGATATATCCTACGAGCAGTACTTC,CASSLDSGGDISYEQYF
TRBD1,TRBJ1-2,NA,TRBV5-4,14,TGTGCCAGCAGCCGACCCGGGACAGGGGGGGGCTACACCTTC,CASSRPGTGGGYTF
TRBD2,TRBJ2-1,once,TRBV2,16,TGTGCCAGCAGTGACTTAGCGGGGGCCTCCTACAATGAGCAGTTCTTC,CASSDLAGASYNEQFF
TRBD1,TRBJ2-2,NA,TRBV27,15,TGTGCCAGCAGTTTAGACAGGGGGTACACCGGGGAGCTGTTTTTT,CASSLDRGYTGELFF
NA,TRBJ1-4,NA,TRBV28,17,TGTGCCAGCAGTTTTAACCCGGATGGCGGAACTAATGAAAAACTGTTTTTT,CASSFNPDGGTNEKLFF
NA,TRBJ1-6,NA,TRBV19,14,TGTGCCAGTAGTATAACCCGGGATAATTCACCCCTCCACTTT,CASSITRDNSPLHF
NA,TRBJ2-1,NA,TRBV3-1/TRBV3-2,15,TGTGCCAGCAGCCAAGATGCGACTACCGGCAATGAGCAGTTCTTC,CASSQDATTGNEQFF
TRBD1,TRBJ1-5,NA,TRBV10-3,13,TGTGCCATCAGCCCGACAGGGGCCCAGCCCCAGCATTTT,CAISPTGAQPQHF
NA,TRBJ1-6,NA,TRBV6-5,14,TGTGCCAGCAGGGCCGGGTTCTATAATTCACCCCTCCACTTT,CASRAGFYNSPLHF
NA,TRBJ2-2,NA,TRBV28,13,TGTGCCAGCAAGGTGGGAGGAAGAGGGGAGCTGTTTTTT,CASKVGGRGELFF
NA,TRBJ2-2,NA,TRBV30,14,TGTGCCTGGAGTCAGGGGGGCGGCACCGGGGAGCTGTTTTTT,CAWSQGGGTGELFF
NA,TRBJ1-4,NA,TRBV5-5,16,TGTGCCAGCAGCTTGGGGGGAGGCCCAACTAATGAAAAACTGTTTTTT,CASSLGGGPTNEKLFF
TRBD1,TRBJ2-2,NA,TRBV2,15,TGTGCCAGCGGTCCCGGGACAGAGAACACCGGGGAGCTGTTTTTT,CASGPGTENTGELFF
TRBD1,TRBJ2-5,NA,TRBV5-4,15,TGTGCCAGCAGCTTGGCCAGGGGGCTTCAAGAGACCCAGTACTTC,CASSLARGLQETQYF
TRBD1,TRBJ2-4,NA,TRBV2,12,TGTGCCAGCAGTAGACCCGGACAGGGGACGTACTTC,CASSRPGQGTYF
TRBD1,TRBJ2-7,NA,TRBV10-3,15,TGTGCCTCAGGCCCCGGGACAGGGGGTTTCTACGAGCAGTACTTC,CASGPGTGGFYEQYF
NA,TRBJ1-5,few,TRBV9,15,TGTGCCAGCAGCGTAGCGCCCGGGTTCAATCAGCCCCAGCATTTT,CASSVAPGFNQPQHF
TRBD1,TRBJ1-4,NA,TRBV6-5,14,TGTGCCAGCAGGCCTCAGGGGGCTGGAGGAAAACTGTTTTTT,CASRPQGAGGKLFF
NA,TRBJ1-2,NA,TRBV7-9,13,TGTGCCAGCAGCTTAACAGGGCTGGCTGGCTACACCTTC,CASSLTGLAGYTF
TRBD1,TRBJ2-1,few,TRBV7-9,15,TGTGCCAGCAGCTTAGAGGAACAGGGGCTGACGGGGCAGTTCTTC,CASSLEEQGLTGQFF
TRBD2,TRBJ2-2,NA,TRBV19,19,TGTGCCAGTAGTATAGAAAGACTAGCGGGGGCCCCCAAGACCGGGGAGCTGTTTTTT,CASSIERLAGAPKTGELFF
NA,TRBJ1-2,NA,TRBV10-3,16,TGTGCCATCAGTGAGAGAGCAGGGGTCGGTAGTGATGGCTACACCTTC,CAISERAGVGSDGYTF